These 22 T cell receptor beta chains originate from one sample sequenced in a study of tumor-infiltrating lymphocytes in primary liver carcinoma. Unsorted whole blood yielded blood RNA, and germline DNA was extracted as well. Priming with a constant-region primer yielded TCR beta cDNA from around 540 ng total RNA. Nested multiplex PCR, run for three rounds with slightly modified ARM-PCR, yielded TCR beta libraries. Each of the first two PCR rounds ran around 10 cycles with TRBV1-TRBV30 forward and C-beta reverse primers. TCRdb ran MiXCR on the multiplex PCR reads and lists one entry per CDR3 protein. The sample consists of about 310,000 distinct CDR3 sequences, more than 55% of them appearing once. The material sequenced was peripheral blood. These TCRs come from a woman in her 30s with primary liver carcinoma and hepatitis B virus infection.

This clonotype has a single count. The junction departs from the called germline gene at one end, perhaps through a read error. The rearrangement joins TRBV2 to TRBJ2-7, with D tentatively TRBD2 (7 bases). CDR3 length equals 14 residues. CDR1 and CDR2 (germline): SNHLY, FYNNEI. CDR3 bases: TGTGCCAACAGTGAACGGGGGGCGATCTACGAGCAGTACTTC. This encodes CANSERGAIYEQYF.

In its sample, this clonotype was seen many times. The genes are TRBV6-5 and TRBJ2-1; possibly TRBD1 or TRBD2 for D (6 bases each). The germline V and J ends were trimmed by 8 bases and 8 bases, with 10 bases remaining between them. CDR1 is MNHEY, CDR2 SVGAGI, per germline. The CDR3 extends over 11 amino acids. The CDR3 nucleotides read TGTGCCAGCGCAAGGGGGGATGAGCAGTTCTTC. Translating it yields CASARGDEQFF.

The chain has TRBV5-4 and TRBJ2-3, with D unresolved. This CDR3 has 18 residues. Germline lookup yields CDR1 SGHNT and CDR2 YYREEE (reference sequence). V lost 4 bases and J 2 bases, leaving 23 bases between the germline ends. This CDR3 is CASSDQSSIVGFTDTQYF. CDR3 sequence (DNA): TGTGCCAGCAGCGACCAATCTTCGATCGTGGGTTTCACAGATACGCAGTATTTT. The full variable domain, with the rest looked up from reference TRBV5-4 and TRBJ2-3, is ETGVTQSPTHLIKTRGQQVTLRCSSQSGHNTVSWYQQALGQGPQFIFQYYREEENGRGNFPPRFSGLQFPNYSSELNVNALELDDSALYLCASSDQSSIVGFTDTQYFGPGTRLTVL.

The chain combines TRBV5-4 with TRBJ2-1; tentatively, D is TRBD2 (5 bases). The CDR3 runs 15 residues. V lost 4 bases, J lost 2 bases, and 13 bases lay in between. In germline, CDR1 is SGHNT, CDR2 YYREEE (reference sequence). The CDR3 is CASSPASSTYNEQFF. CDR3 DNA sequence: TGTGCCAGCAGCCCAGCTAGCAGCACCTACAATGAGCAGTTCTTC.

A word on this clonotype: One end of the junction is discordant with germline, which a read error may explain. The chain has TRBV11-2 and TRBJ2-7; a weak D match, TRBD2 (6 bases). The length of the CDR3 is 15 residues. Germline CDR1 and CDR2: SGHAT and FQNNGV. CDR3 nucleotides: TGCGCCAGCAGCACGGCGGGCGGGGTAGTCTACGAGCAGTACTTC. Protein sequence: CASSTAGGVVYEQYF.

This clonotype was seen ten or more times. The chain employs TRBV12-3 or TRBV12-4 and TRBJ1-1; 7 bases agree with TRBD1. This CDR3 region has 15 residues. J lost 1 base, V lost 6 bases, and 8 bases had no gene match. The CDR3 sequence: CASSPRDSTNTEAFF. CDR3 coding DNA: TGTGCCAGCAGCCCTAGGGACAGCACGAACACTGAAGCTTTCTTT.

This clonotype was counted a few times. This sequence joins TRBV6-6 and TRBJ2-5; 9 bases are a match to TRBD2. This CDR3 region has 16 residues. V shed 5 bases and J 2 bases; nucleotides not matched to a gene: 9. The germline CDR1 and CDR2 sequences are MNHNY and SVGAGI (reference sequence). The CDR3 protein is CASSPTSGMPQETQYF. CDR3 sequence (DNA): TGTGCCAGCAGTCCGACTAGCGGAATGCCACAAGAGACCCAGTACTTC.

Comments on this clonotype: A much bigger clone sits one base away, suggesting this may be a read error. The chain has TRBV11-2 and TRBJ2-1; D gene uncertain. The V gene's germline CDR1 is SGHAT and CDR2 FQNNGV. There are 15 residues in the CDR3. The CDR3 nucleotides are TGTGCCAGCAGCTTATACGGAAGCTCCTACGATGAGCAGTTCTTC. Amino acids: CASSLYGSSYDEQFF.

This chain links TRBV6-5 with TRBJ1-1; D remains ambiguous. This CDR3 has 11 residues. Trimming shortened V by 6 bases and J by 5 bases, and 7 bases separated the two germline ends. CDR1 and CDR2 (germline): MNHEY, SVGAGI. For the CDR3, the DNA is TGTGCCAGCAGCGAAGGGACTGAAGCTTTCTTT. Protein product: CASSEGTEAFF.

The table lists this clonotype with many counts. V is TRBV11-3 and J is TRBJ2-3; D uncertain. Looked up from germline, CDR1 is SGHNT and CDR2 is YENEEA. This CDR3 has 12 residues. The V and J ends lost 5 bases and 10 bases respectively, with 13 bases between them. CDR3 bases: TGTGCCAGCAGCCATACGTTGAGGTCGCAGTATTTT. Protein sequence: CASSHTLRSQYF.

The CDR3 DNA reads as TGTGCCAGCAGTTTCTTACTCCCCCAAGAGACCCAGTACTTC. It yields the protein CASSFLLPQETQYF. This sequence joins TRBV28 and TRBJ2-5; D is unclear. The CDR3 is 14 amino acids. The ends were cut back, 3 bases at V and 1 base at J, with 9 bases in the middle. In germline, CDR1 is MDHEN, CDR2 SYDVKM.

The CDR3 is CASSPLAGGPGTDTQYF. The CDR3 nucleotides read TGTGCCAGCAGCCCACTAGCGGGAGGGCCTGGGACAGATACGCAGTATTTT. This chain links TRBV14 with TRBJ2-3, with 13 bases fitting TRBD2. The CDR3 is 17 amino acids. J gave up 3 bases and V 4 bases, and 7 bases lay outside the gene matches. The germline V gene encodes CDR1 SGHDN and CDR2 FVKESK.

A few counts support this clonotype. V usage is TRBV7-9 and J usage is TRBJ2-1, with TRBD2 matching 15 bases. The CDR3 contains 21 residues. V shed 6 bases and J 1 base; nucleotides not matched to a gene: 16. Germline CDR1 is SEHNR and CDR2 is FQNEAQ (reference sequence). CDR3 residues: CASRLLIPGLAGGGSYNEQFF. The CDR3, as DNA: TGTGCCAGCAGACTCCTAATACCGGGACTAGCGGGAGGAGGGTCCTACAATGAGCAGTTCTTC.

Concerning this clonotype: The junction differs from germline at one of its ends, possibly a read error. The chain recombines TRBV11-2 with TRBJ2-5, with D possibly being TRBD1 (6 bases). Germline CDR1 SGHAT, CDR2 FQNNGV. The CDR3 is made up of 17 amino acids. The CDR3 DNA reads as TGTGCCAGCAGCTTTCGTATAATCCCCACAGGGAAAGAGACCCGGTACTTC. This gives the protein CASSFRIIPTGKETRYF. Drawing the rest from reference TRBV11-2 and TRBJ2-5, the complete variable domain is EAGVAQSPRYKIIEKRQSVAFWCNPISGHATLYWYQQILGQGPKLLIQFQNNGVVDDSQLPKDRFSAERLKGVDSTLKIQPAKLEDSAVYLCASSFRIIPTGKETRYFGPGTRLLVL.

In its sample, this clonotype was seen many times. The J gene is TRBJ2-7, the V gene TRBV4-3, with 10 positions matching TRBD2. The CDR3 loop spans 17 amino acids. Per germline, CDR1 LGHNA and CDR2 YSLEER. V lost 3 bases and J lost 0; bases outside the gene matches: 8. The chain's CDR3 is CASSQGLARDLSYEQYF. CDR3 bases: TGCGCCAGCAGCCAGGGACTAGCGAGAGACCTCTCCTACGAGCAGTACTTC.

To note about this clonotype: A much larger clone lies a single base off, so this may be a read error. This rearrangement joins TRBV29-1 to TRBJ2-1, with a possible D match to TRBD2 (6 bases). The germline CDR1 and CDR2 sequences are SQVTM and ANQGSEA. CDR3 size: 12 residues. Trimming stripped 4 bases from V and 10 bases from J, with 14 bases between. CDR3 nucleotides: TGCAGCGTTGTCCTGACTAGTTACGAGCAGTTCTTC. This encodes CSVVLTSYEQFF.

This clonotype was counted ten times or more. V usage is TRBV4-1 and J usage is TRBJ2-5; 10 bases are a match to TRBD2. The CDR3 contains 16 residues. The germline V gene encodes CDR1 MGHRA and CDR2 YSYEKL. The J segment lost 5 bases and the V segment lost 2 bases, leaving 8 bases of the junction unmatched. DNA of the CDR3: TGCGCCAGCAGCCAACTAGCGGGAGAGTTACGTGAGACCCAGTACTTC. Encoded protein: CASSQLAGELRETQYF.

This clonotype was recorded a few times. The chain joins TRBV6-1 to TRBJ1-1; perhaps TRBD1 as D (5 bases). CDR1 and CDR2 from the germline V gene are MNHNS and SASEGT. This CDR3 has 17 residues. The V gene lost 3 bases and the J gene lost 6 bases, with 23 bases spanning the gap. For the CDR3, the DNA is TGTGCCAGCAGTGAGAGTTACGGGGGACGACGAATGGCTGAAGCTTTCTTT. Its protein product is CASSESYGGRRMAEAFF.

This clonotype appeared a few times. This chain connects TRBV12-3 or TRBV12-4 to TRBJ2-7; D possibly corresponds to TRBD1 (5 bases). Trimming left V 2 bases short and J 3 bases short, with 11 bases between. The CDR3 length is 14 residues. In DNA form, the CDR3 reads TGTGCCAGCAGTTTAATGGCAGGGATCTACGAGCAGTACTTC. Translation: CASSLMAGIYEQYF.

The V gene is TRBV7-3, the J gene TRBJ2-2, with 10 bases that match TRBD1. Germline V CDR1 and CDR2: SGHTA, FQGTGA. This CDR3 contains 18 residues. V lost 2 bases, J lost 4 bases, and 10 bases stayed unmatched. For the CDR3, the DNA is TGTGCCAGCAGCTTAGGGGTCCGGGACAGGGGACTCACCGGGGAGCTGTTTTTT. Translated: CASSLGVRDRGLTGELFF.

This rearrangement joins TRBV4-2 to TRBJ1-1; D not resolved. CDR3 length: 16 amino acids. V lost 1 base and J 5 bases, leaving 17 bases between the germline ends. Germline V lookup: CDR1 LGHNA, CDR2 YNFKEQ. The DNA of the CDR3 is TGTGCCAGCAGCCAAGTTGGGCCTAGAAGTGGGACTGAAGCTTTCTTT. This encodes CASSQVGPRSGTEAFF.

This clonotype has at least ten counts. This CDR3 is CASSYWTSGRSYNEQFF. CDR3 sequence (DNA): TGTGCCAGCAGCTACTGGACTAGCGGGAGGTCCTACAATGAGCAGTTCTTC. The chain combines TRBV11-2 with TRBJ2-1; 14 bases are shared with TRBD2. The germline CDR1 and CDR2 sequences are SGHAT and FQNNGV. V was pared by 4 bases and J by 1 base, with 3 bases of the junction left unmatched. The length of the CDR3 is 17 residues.